This TCR beta chain was observed in a study of CD8+ T cells in alopecia areata (dated by TCRdb to the late 2010s). About the full investigation: Treated patients were enrolled in an open-label pilot trial of oral tofacitinib at 5 to 10 mg twice daily for moderate-to-severe alopecia areata. Patients stayed on tofacitinib for 6 to 18 months and then had 6 months of follow-up off drug so that delayed response and recurrence could be assessed. In both human patients and the C3H/HeJ mouse model, the study applied high-throughput TCRbeta sequencing to look at T cell clonal expansion in alopecia areata. Scalp tissue and sorted CD4+ and CD8+ peripheral blood T cells from patchy and totalis/universalis alopecia areata patients and from healthy controls were covered by human TCRbeta sequencing. Biopsies were taken from tofacitinib-treated patients at baseline and at 4 and 24 weeks of treatment, and a later scalp biopsy was taken in several of the tofacitinib-treated patients. Clonality in the scalp was compared among normal scalp (n=4), patchy alopecia areata scalp (n=8), and alopecia totalis/universalis scalp (n=8). The RNA source kit depended on sample type: the PAXgene miRNA kit for fixed scalp, the miRNeasy kit for PBMCs, and the RNeasy kit for mouse skin. TCRbeta CDR3 regions were amplified by immunoSEQ multiplex PCR with 35 Vbeta forward and 13 Jbeta reverse primers. Beyond this particular receptor, the publication reports: Higher clonality and more expanded CD8+ clones were observed in lesional scalp than in normal scalp, particularly in alopecia totalis/universalis, a finding suggestive of antigenic drive. Unlike mouse skin, which is dominated by gammadelta T cells, normal human skin has resident alphabeta T cells that are also sequenced, and this complicates analysis of the scalp TCR repertoire. TCR sequences shared between patients were less clear than in mice, possibly partly because of HLA diversity in the patient population.

The CDR3 holds 15 amino acids from the cysteine to the phenylalanine. Solely the CDR3 DNA is kept, with 45 bases framed from the first base. The germline V gene (reference sequence) sets CDR1 to SEHNR and CDR2 to FQNEAQ. V loses 1 base of germline sequence and J loses 0 bases, and the interval between the two ends is 8 bases. Details on this clone: What this receptor recognizes is not known. No clone much larger than this one lies a single base away; base qualities are absent.

The library came from the immunoSEQ multiplex PCR assay. To provide template for TCR sequencing, every sample had RNA extracted and reverse transcribed into cDNA. First-strand cDNA was synthesized with SuperScript III using a 2:1 mix of oligo-dT and random hexamers. A synthetic immune receptor repertoire was used to gauge amplification bias, and whatever bias remained was removed computationally. In the paper's pipeline: Raw reads were preprocessed to remove errors, and CDR3 was defined according to IMGT conventions as the region from the conserved cysteine to phenylalanine. To get clonality, Shannon entropy was normalized by log2 of the number of productive unique TCRs and the result was subtracted from 1. Whether each scalp clone was CD4 or CD8 was inferred by checking scalp TCRbeta sequences against the CD4 and CD8 repertoires from sorted blood. TCRdb took this table from immuneACCESS and kept in-frame rearrangements with V and J called. Such tables lack part of the clones; where checked against another copy, unresolved V genes explain under half of the gap, and the rest is unexplained. That table supplies the V and J calls and clone size; D and trimming were determined from the DNA. This sample gives about 160,000 clones in total; roughly 50% of them show up just once. The ten biggest clones cover approximately 6.6% of the sample.

Lesional scalp punch biopsies and peripheral blood were collected from alopecia areata patients. PBMCs were isolated by density centrifugation and stained for CD3, CD4 and CD8, after which CD4+ and CD8+ T cells were sorted on a FACSAria. Recombination connected TRBV7-9 to TRBJ2-3; perhaps TRBD2 is the D gene, with 5 bases matching. The sample was CD4+ T cells sorted from blood. The TCR was taken from a human donor with alopecia areata. The CDR3 sequence is CASSLGTGSTDTQYF. The DNA is as follows: TGTGCCAGCAGCTTAGGTACGGGAAGCACAGATACGCAGTATTTT.